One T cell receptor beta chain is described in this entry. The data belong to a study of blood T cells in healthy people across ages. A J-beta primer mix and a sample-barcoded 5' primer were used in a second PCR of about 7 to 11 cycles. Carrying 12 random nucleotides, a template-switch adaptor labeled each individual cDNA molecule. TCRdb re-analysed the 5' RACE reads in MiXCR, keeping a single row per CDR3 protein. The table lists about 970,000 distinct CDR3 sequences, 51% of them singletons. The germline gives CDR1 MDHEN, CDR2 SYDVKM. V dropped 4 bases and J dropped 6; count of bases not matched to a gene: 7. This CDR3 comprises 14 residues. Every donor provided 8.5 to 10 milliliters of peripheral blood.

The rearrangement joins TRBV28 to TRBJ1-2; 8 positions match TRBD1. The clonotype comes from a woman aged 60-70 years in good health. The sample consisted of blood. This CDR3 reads CASSSPAGGDGYTF. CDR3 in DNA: TGTGCCAGCAGTTCCCCGGCAGGGGGCGATGGCTACACCTTC.